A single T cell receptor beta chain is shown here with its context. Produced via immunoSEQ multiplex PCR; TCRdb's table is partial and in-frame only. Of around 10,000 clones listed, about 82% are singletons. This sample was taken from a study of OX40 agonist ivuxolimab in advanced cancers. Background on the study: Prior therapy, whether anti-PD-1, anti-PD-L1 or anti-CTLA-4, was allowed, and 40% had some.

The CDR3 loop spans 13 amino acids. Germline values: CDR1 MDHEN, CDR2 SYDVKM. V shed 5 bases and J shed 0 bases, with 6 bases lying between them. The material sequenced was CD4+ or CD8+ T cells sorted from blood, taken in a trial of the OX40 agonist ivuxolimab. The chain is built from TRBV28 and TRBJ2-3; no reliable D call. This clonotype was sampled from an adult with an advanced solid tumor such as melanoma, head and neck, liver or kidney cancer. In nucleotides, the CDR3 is TGTGCCAGCAGTCAGTCTAGCACAGATACGCAGTATTTT. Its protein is CASSQSSTDTQYF.